Described below is a single T cell receptor (beta chain) sequence and its context. The sample comes from a study of blood T cell repertoires in COVID-19. The wider study: Donors in the United States, Italy and Spain gave samples during acute or convalescent COVID-19. PBMCs, B-cell-depleted T cells, or T cells were the source of the cDNA or gDNA that made up the material.

The method was immunoSEQ multiplex PCR; TCRdb's version includes in-frame clones alone and lacks a portion of them. The data show about 280,000 clones, nearly 90% seen once. Participant-reported clinical history was the basis for cohort assignment. Germline-derived CDR1 and CDR2 are MNHEY and SMNVEV (reference sequence). V dropped 7 bases and J dropped 5; count of bases not matched to a gene: 10. This CDR3 region has 14 residues. The clonotype was recovered from a woman aged 18-29 years with acute COVID-19. The chain carries TRBV27 and TRBJ1-1; 7 nucleotides line up with TRBD1. Sequenced input: PBMCs or T cells enriched from blood (not recorded which). The CDR3 loop is CASMSWTGITEAFF. The CDR3 coding sequence is TGTGCCAGCATGTCTTGGACAGGTATAACTGAAGCTTTCTTT.